Listed below are T cell receptor beta chains from one sample, sequenced in a study of T-cell memory formation after mild COVID-19. MiXCR, run by TCRdb on the 5' RACE reads, gives a single entry per CDR3 protein. The table records 350,000 to 400,000 distinct CDR3 sequences, 20% to 25% of them present only once. The source material was PBMCs or a T cell subset sorted from them (not recorded which). The receptor set was obtained from an adult woman who had mild COVID-19 (a few samples of this study predate the infection). Cell type and time point are not known. Both conserved end residues are part of each CDR3. Each record gives: clone size, D gene, V gene, J gene, CDR3 DNA, CDR3 protein. A D gene is named only where the DNA matches it firmly. Not all rows give a size; the values are once, few, many and, for expanded clones, a class.

clone size: -
D gene: -
V gene: TRBV12-3/TRBV12-4
J gene: TRBJ1-2
CDR3 DNA: TGTGCCAGCAGTCCAGGGCCGCGGCGGGGCTATGGCTACACCTTC
CDR3 protein: CASSPGPRRGYGYTF

clone size: -
D gene: TRBD2
V gene: TRBV18
J gene: TRBJ2-1
CDR3 DNA: TGTGCCAGCTCACCGGCTAGCGGGAGGGCCATCCAGTTCTTC
CDR3 protein: CASSPASGRAIQFF

clone size: few
D gene: -
V gene: TRBV29-1
J gene: TRBJ2-7
CDR3 DNA: TGCAGCGTCGTGGGACCAGGGGCCTACGAGCAGTACTTC
CDR3 protein: CSVVGPGAYEQYF

clone size: few
D gene: TRBD2
V gene: TRBV20-1
J gene: TRBJ2-1
CDR3 DNA: TGCAGTACTAGCGGGAGGACGAACAATGAGCAGTTCTTC
CDR3 protein: CSTSGRTNNEQFF

clone size: -
D gene: -
V gene: TRBV10-3
J gene: TRBJ2-3
CDR3 DNA: TGTGCCATCAGTGAGCGGGGGGCCAGCACAGATACGCAGTATTTT
CDR3 protein: CAISERGASTDTQYF

clone size: -
D gene: TRBD1
V gene: TRBV3-1
J gene: TRBJ2-1
CDR3 DNA: TGTGCCAGCAGCCTGCTCGGGGACAGGGGGCGACGTGAGCAGTTCTTC
CDR3 protein: CASSLLGDRGRREQFF

clone size: -
D gene: -
V gene: TRBV10-2
J gene: TRBJ2-5
CDR3 DNA: TGCGCCAGCGCGGCGACTGGGGGCTGGGGGGAGACCCAGTACTTC
CDR3 protein: CASAATGGWGETQYF

clone size: -
D gene: TRBD2
V gene: TRBV5-4
J gene: TRBJ2-3
CDR3 DNA: TGTGCCAGCAGCGACGGGACTAGCGGAAGCACAGATACGCAGTATTTT
CDR3 protein: CASSDGTSGSTDTQYF

clone size: many
D gene: -
V gene: TRBV29-1
J gene: TRBJ2-1
CDR3 DNA: TGCAGCGTTGTGGGACTCCCCTCCTACAATGAGCAGTTCTTC
CDR3 protein: CSVVGLPSYNEQFF

clone size: -
D gene: TRBD2
V gene: TRBV7-6
J gene: TRBJ2-7
CDR3 DNA: TGTGCCAGCAGCTTAAGGGGAGGGGCGGAGACCTACGAGCAGTACTTC
CDR3 protein: CASSLRGGAETYEQYF

clone size: -
D gene: -
V gene: TRBV10-3
J gene: TRBJ1-6
CDR3 DNA: TGTGCCATCAGTGAGTCAGGACCCTCTGTGCATTCACCCCTCCACTTT
CDR3 protein: CAISESGPSVHSPLHF

clone size: few
D gene: TRBD1
V gene: TRBV4-1
J gene: TRBJ1-2
CDR3 DNA: TGCGCCAGCAGCCAAGATGGGCAGGGGGCGGGTGGCTACACCTTC
CDR3 protein: CASSQDGQGAGGYTF

clone size: -
D gene: -
V gene: TRBV4-1
J gene: TRBJ1-5
CDR3 DNA: TGCGCCAGCAGCCCAAGGGGCGGGGATGGACAGCCCCAGCATTTT
CDR3 protein: CASSPRGGDGQPQHF

clone size: -
D gene: TRBD1
V gene: TRBV20-1
J gene: TRBJ2-1
CDR3 DNA: TGCAGTGCTAAAACTACAGGGGGCTCCTACAATGAGCAGTTCTTC
CDR3 protein: CSAKTTGGSYNEQFF

clone size: few
D gene: -
V gene: TRBV30
J gene: TRBJ2-7
CDR3 DNA: TGTGCCTGGAGTGTAGGCATGACCTACGAGCAGTACTTC
CDR3 protein: CAWSVGMTYEQYF

clone size: few
D gene: TRBD2
V gene: TRBV6-2/TRBV6-3
J gene: TRBJ2-7
CDR3 DNA: TGTGCCAGCAAGGGTAGCGGGAGAGACGAGCAGTACTTC
CDR3 protein: CASKGSGRDEQYF

clone size: few
D gene: TRBD1
V gene: TRBV2
J gene: TRBJ1-1
CDR3 DNA: TGTGCCAGCAGAGCCGACAGGGGCACTGAAGCTTTCTTT
CDR3 protein: CASRADRGTEAFF

clone size: once
D gene: -
V gene: TRBV24-1
J gene: TRBJ2-7
CDR3 DNA: TGTGCCACCCAGGGTGGGGGGACCGTAGGCGAGCAGTACTTC
CDR3 protein: CATQGGGTVGEQYF

clone size: -
D gene: TRBD1
V gene: TRBV28
J gene: TRBJ2-1
CDR3 DNA: TGTGCCAGCACGCCCCTAGACAGGGGATACAATGAGCAGTTCTTC
CDR3 protein: CASTPLDRGYNEQFF

clone size: -
D gene: -
V gene: TRBV7-2
J gene: TRBJ1-5
CDR3 DNA: TGTGCCAGCAGCTTAGTGGCGTCAGGGACGCAGCCCCAGCATTTT
CDR3 protein: CASSLVASGTQPQHF

clone size: -
D gene: TRBD1
V gene: TRBV7-2
J gene: TRBJ1-1
CDR3 DNA: TGTGCCAGCGGCGGACAGGGGGCGAGCACTGAAGCTTTCTTT
CDR3 protein: CASGGQGASTEAFF

clone size: few
D gene: TRBD2
V gene: TRBV3-1
J gene: TRBJ2-5
CDR3 DNA: TGTGCCAGCGGGGGGGACTTTCAAGAGACCCAGTACTTC
CDR3 protein: CASGGDFQETQYF

clone size: -
D gene: TRBD1
V gene: TRBV10-3
J gene: TRBJ1-6
CDR3 DNA: TGTGCCATCAGTGAGTCTAGGACAGGGAATTCACCCCTCCACTTT
CDR3 protein: CAISESRTGNSPLHF

clone size: -
D gene: -
V gene: TRBV20-1
J gene: TRBJ2-3
CDR3 DNA: TGCAGTGCTAGTCGCGGGTATACGCAGTATTTT
CDR3 protein: CSASRGYTQYF

clone size: medium-sized
D gene: -
V gene: TRBV7-2
J gene: TRBJ2-1
CDR3 DNA: TGTGCCAGCAGAGATATCGGGACATTCGGCGATGAGCAGTTCTTC
CDR3 protein: CASRDIGTFGDEQFF